This T cell receptor (beta chain) appears in the sequencing data of a study of shared clonotypes between healthy human individuals. About this clone: This specimen includes other DNA sequences encoding the same CDR3.

Produced via immunoSEQ multiplex PCR; TCRdb's table is partial and in-frame only. The table has a few hundred thousand clones, less than 97% seen once; the top ten hold approximately 0.1%. From germline, CDR1 is MRHNA and CDR2 SNTAGT. V lost 0 bases and J 1 base, leaving 3 bases between the germline ends. CDR3 length: 13 amino acids. Selected positively for CCR7 and CD45RO-negative, naive CD8 cells excluded terminally differentiated effector memory CD45RA+ cells. The chain recombines TRBV6-4 with TRBJ1-1; D is unclear. The sample taken for sequencing was naive CD8+ T cells sorted from blood. The sequence came from a woman aged 25-40 years in good health. In nucleotides, the CDR3 is TGTGCCAGCAGTGACTCAAGGAACACTGAAGCTTTCTTT. Translated: CASSDSRNTEAFF.